This T cell receptor (beta chain) was recorded in a study of Ad26.COV2.S vaccination and SARS-CoV-2 variants. About this clone itself: The antigen is undetermined.

Sequencing used immunoSEQ multiplex PCR; TCRdb keeps in-frame clones, though not all of them. The profile covers around 340,000 clones, with about 89% appearing a single time and approximately 5% taken by the ten largest. Treatment given: around 19 received Ad26.COV2.S at low or high dose, single or two shots; about five received placebo; per-sample allocation not given. Specimen acquisition occurred on day 63 following the initial vaccine or placebo injection. Recruitment in Boston yielded a donor of adult age, 18-55 years. CDR1 and CDR2 from the germline V gene are MDHEN and SYDVKM. V was clipped by 3 bases and J by 1 base, with 12 bases between them. There are 15 residues in the CDR3. General observations from the study: Vaccinated individuals (as opposed to placebo recipients) had higher spike-specific TCR breadth. Non-spike TCR breadth was similar in vaccine and placebo recipients.

This sample comprised peripheral blood, obtained in a trial of Ad26.COV2.S vaccine versus placebo. The chain employs TRBV28 and TRBJ1-1; TRBD1 is a possible D gene (6 bases). This TCR was recovered from a person aged 18-60 years who received the Ad26.COV2.S COVID-19 vaccine or a placebo. The CDR3 nucleotides read TGTGCCAGCAGTTTGTTTAGGGGGGCGAACACTGAAGCTTTCTTT. Protein sequence: CASSLFRGANTEAFF.